One T cell receptor beta chain is described in this entry. Its antigen target is currently unknown. No much larger clonotype is one base removed from it; base qualities were not supplied. The immunoSEQ Assay, a bias-controlled multiplex PCR, was used to amplify TCRbeta CDR3 regions from genomic DNA. Per the source publication's procedure: Nucleated cell counts per sample were estimated from amplification of reference gene primers within the assay. Sequence reads were collapsed and filtered to measure the absolute abundance of every unique TCRbeta CDR3 rearrangement. Productive Simpson clonality was computed per sample as the square root of Simpson's diversity index over productive rearrangements. As stored in TCRdb, this immuneACCESS dataset retains in-frame rearrangements with V and J assigned. A fraction of the clones does not appear; measured against another copy, unresolved V genes explain less than half of the discrepancy, and the remainder lacks a known reason. Clone size and V and J calls were adopted from that table, with D and trimming inferred from the DNA. For this sample there are over 100,000 clones; more than 80% appear just once. The biggest ten clones account for approximately 1.1% of the sample.

The collaborating institutions used their own protocols to collect whole blood in K2EDTA tubes. Collaborator samples were shipped for TCRbeta analysis as frozen whole blood, isolated PBMCs, or DNA extracted from either sample type. The sample belongs to a study of blood T cell repertoires in COVID-19 (TCRdb year 2020). Study-level background: The collaborator samples originated in the United States, Italy and Spain and spanned the acute and convalescent phases of COVID-19. The material from the prospective study consisted of cDNA or gDNA derived from T cells, B-cell-depleted T cells, or PBMCs. Deeply sampled blood TCRbeta repertoires from subjects exposed to, actively infected with, or recovered from COVID-19 were included in the dataset. The repertoires were released in a freely available public database intended as a resource for research on the immune response to SARS-CoV-2. The samples were drawn from the first 160 participants of the ongoing ImmuneRACE study and from some 1,300 subjects provided by 6 global collaborators. Nearly every sample came with metadata listing a de-identified subject ID, COVID-19 status, age in years and sex. Where HLA class I and class II types were available, the types were taken from metadata supplied by the sample provider, not from assay-based typing. The paper as a whole reports these results and caveats: Clinical and demographic metadata were provided uncurated, with the amount varying by source and participant.

Trimming takes 2 bases off V and 6 bases off J; junction bases not matched to a gene: 4. CDR1 and CDR2 (LGHNA, YNFKEQ) derive from the germline V gene. The CDR3 holds 14 amino acids from the cysteine to the phenylalanine. The kept DNA is CDR3 alone, 42 bases in frame from the first base. Material for sequencing was peripheral blood. The sequence was collected from a human donor in a cohort sampled during active COVID-19. The V and J genes are TRBV4-2 and TRBJ1-2, and 9 junction bases match TRBD1. The nucleotide sequence is given as TGTGCCAGCAGCCAACCTGGGACAGGGAATGGCTACACCTTC. Its translation is CASSQPGTGNGYTF.